The 6 T cell receptor beta chains below all came from one sample that was sequenced in a study of blood T cell repertoires in COVID-19. The repertoire was sequenced with immunoSEQ multiplex PCR; TCRdb's copy has only in-frame clones and lacks some. The repertoire holds roughly 72,000 clones, with around 74% as singletons. The sample comprised peripheral blood. All receptors derive from a woman older than 75 with active or convalescent COVID-19.

The rearrangement joins TRBV4-3 to TRBJ2-7; 12 bases are shared with TRBD2. The V segment lost 4 bases and the J segment 1 base; nucleotides outside the gene matches: 2. This CDR3 has 15 amino acids. Looked up from germline, CDR1 is LGHNA and CDR2 is YSLEER. CDR3: CASSRGTSGSYEQYF. The CDR3 nucleotides are TGCGCCAGCAGCCGGGGGACTAGCGGGTCCTACGAGCAGTACTTC.

The rearrangement joins TRBV9 to TRBJ1-2, with D possibly matching TRBD1 (5 bases). Trimming took off 0 bases at V and 4 bases at J, with 16 bases between the two ends. Germline assignment: CDR1 SGDLS and CDR2 YYNGEE. This CDR3 has 16 amino acids. CDR3 loop: CASSVDQGLNLYGYTF. In nucleotides, the CDR3 is TGTGCCAGCAGCGTAGATCAGGGTTTAAACCTCTATGGCTACACCTTC.

The J gene is TRBJ2-4, the V gene TRBV5-6, with TRBD1 identical over 7 bases. The CDR3 length is 14 residues. Unmatched junction bases numbered 4, after V lost 3 bases and J lost 4 bases. In germline, CDR1 is SGHDT, CDR2 YYEEEE. The CDR3 DNA follows: TGTGCCAGCAGCTACGACAGGGCTAAAAACATTCAGTACTTC. This translates into CASSYDRAKNIQYF.

The rearrangement joins TRBV28 to TRBJ1-2; D is possibly TRBD1 (5 bases). V dropped 4 bases and J dropped 8 bases, with 17 bases sitting between them. This CDR3 spans 14 amino acids. Germline V gives CDR1 MDHEN, CDR2 SYDVKM. For the CDR3, the DNA is TGTGCCAGCAGTTGGTGGCAGGGATTAGGCGGCTACACCTTC. This translates into CASSWWQGLGGYTF.

The CDR3 sequence: CASSLVLRQETQYF. CDR3 sequence (DNA): TGTGCCAGCAGCTTAGTGCTGAGGCAAGAGACCCAGTACTTC. The rearrangement uses TRBV11-2 and TRBJ2-5; D uncertain. V was cut by 1 base and J by 2 bases, with 8 bases left in between. Germline V lookup: CDR1 SGHAT, CDR2 FQNNGV. The CDR3 has 14 residues.

The chain employs TRBV6-6 and TRBJ1-3, with 8 bases matching TRBD1. The CDR3 is made up of 14 amino acids. V gave up 6 bases and J gave up 7 bases; unmatched junction bases: 8. CDR1 MNHNY and CDR2 SVGAGI come from the germline V gene (reference sequence). CDR3 coding DNA: TGTGCCAGCAGGACACAGGGGGTTGGCAACACCATATATTTT. Protein: CASRTQGVGNTIYF.